This TCR beta chain originates from a study of cytomegalovirus exposure and HLA in healthy donors. The study, taken as a whole, reports: Common viral pathogens were later found to be apparently linked to several of the most significant clusters. For cytomegalovirus status, the classifier reportedly gave diagnoses with high specificity and sensitivity. In a later analysis, DRB1 alleles had the most associated TCRs; HLA-C alleles the fewest.

Comment on this clone: Its cognate antigen is unknown.

The germline V gene has CDR1 SNHLY and CDR2 FYNNEI. With 4 bases clipped from V and 0 bases from J, the junction kept 5 bases outside the gene matches. This CDR3 has 16 residues. PCR amplification relied on 60 Vbeta primers (plus 13 Jbeta primers). Profiled with immunoSEQ multiplex PCR; TCRdb holds only in-frame clones, not every one. In the table there are about 43,000 clones, roughly half of which are singletons. The chain recombines TRBV2 with TRBJ2-2; 7 bases line up with TRBD2. What was sequenced was PBMCs. The receptor was isolated from a man between 60 and 75 years old in good health and CMV-seronegative. CDR3 in amino acids: CASSVLLAANTGELFF. The CDR3 coding sequence is TGTGCCAGCAGTGTTCTGCTAGCGGCGAACACCGGGGAGCTGTTTTTT.